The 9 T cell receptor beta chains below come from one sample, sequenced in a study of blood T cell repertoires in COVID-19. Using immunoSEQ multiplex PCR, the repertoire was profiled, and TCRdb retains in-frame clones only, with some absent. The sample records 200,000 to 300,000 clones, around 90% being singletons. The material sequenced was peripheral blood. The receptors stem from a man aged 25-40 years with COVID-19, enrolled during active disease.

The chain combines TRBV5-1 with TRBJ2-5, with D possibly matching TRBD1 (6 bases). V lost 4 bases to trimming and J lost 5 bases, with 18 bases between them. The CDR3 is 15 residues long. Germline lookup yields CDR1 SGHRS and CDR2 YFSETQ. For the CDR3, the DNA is TGCGCCAGCAGCAGAACACAGGGAAGGGGGGAGACCCAGTACTTC. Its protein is CASSRTQGRGETQYF. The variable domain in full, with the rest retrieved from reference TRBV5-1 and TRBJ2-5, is KAGVTQTPRYLIKTRGQQVTLSCSPISGHRSVSWYQQTPGQGLQFLFEYFSETQRNKGNFPGRFSGRQFSNSRSEMNVSTLELGDSALYLCASSRTQGRGETQYFGPGTRLLVL.

The CDR3 DNA reads TGTGCCAGCAGTGAACTCACTTGGGAGACAGGCTCACCCCTCCACTTT. As protein: CASSELTWETGSPLHF. V and J are TRBV6-1 and TRBJ1-6; TRBD1 is a possible D gene (6 bases). The V gene lost 2 bases and the J gene lost 10 bases, with 18 bases spanning the gap. Germline-derived CDR1 and CDR2 are MNHNS and SASEGT. The CDR3 is 16 residues long.

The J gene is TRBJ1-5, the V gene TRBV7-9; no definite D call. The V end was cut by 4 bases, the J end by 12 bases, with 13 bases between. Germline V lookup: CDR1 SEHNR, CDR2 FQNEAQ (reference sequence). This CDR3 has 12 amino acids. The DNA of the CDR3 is TGTGCCAGCAGCTCAGGTCAGGTTGACCAGCATTTT. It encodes CASSSGQVDQHF.

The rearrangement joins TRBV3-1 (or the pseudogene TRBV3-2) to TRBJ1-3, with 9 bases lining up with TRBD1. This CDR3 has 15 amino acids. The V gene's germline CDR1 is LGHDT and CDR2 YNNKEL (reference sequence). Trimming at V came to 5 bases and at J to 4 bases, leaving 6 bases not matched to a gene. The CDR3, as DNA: TGTGCCAGCAGCAGTTGGGACAGGGCGGGAAACACCATATATTTT. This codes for CASSSWDRAGNTIYF.

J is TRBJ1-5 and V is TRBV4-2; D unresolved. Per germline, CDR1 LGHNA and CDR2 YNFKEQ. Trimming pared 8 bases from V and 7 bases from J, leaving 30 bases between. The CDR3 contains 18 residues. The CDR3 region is CASPPGGPRPTARQPQHF. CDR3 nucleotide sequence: TGTGCCAGCCCACCGGGAGGGCCTCGACCGACCGCGAGACAGCCCCAGCATTTT.

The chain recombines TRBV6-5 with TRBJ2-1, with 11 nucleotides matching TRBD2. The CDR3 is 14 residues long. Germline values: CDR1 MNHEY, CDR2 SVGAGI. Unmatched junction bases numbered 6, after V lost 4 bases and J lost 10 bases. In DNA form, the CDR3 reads TGTGCCAGCAGTTCAGTTAGCGGGGGGGCGGAGCAGTTCTTC. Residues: CASSSVSGGAEQFF.

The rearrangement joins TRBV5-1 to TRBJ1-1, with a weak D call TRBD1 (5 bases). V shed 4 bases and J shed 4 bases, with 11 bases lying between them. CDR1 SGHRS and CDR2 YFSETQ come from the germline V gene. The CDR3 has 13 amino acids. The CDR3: CASSMTGGTEAFF. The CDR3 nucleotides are TGCGCCAGCAGCATGACGGGGGGCACTGAAGCTTTCTTT.

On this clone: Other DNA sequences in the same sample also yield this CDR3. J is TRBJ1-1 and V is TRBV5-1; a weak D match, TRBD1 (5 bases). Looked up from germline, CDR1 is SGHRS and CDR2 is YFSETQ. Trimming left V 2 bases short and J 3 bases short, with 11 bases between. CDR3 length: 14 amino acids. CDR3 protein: CASSFGTGDTEAFF. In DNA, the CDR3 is TGCGCCAGCAGCTTCGGGACGGGGGACACTGAAGCTTTCTTT.

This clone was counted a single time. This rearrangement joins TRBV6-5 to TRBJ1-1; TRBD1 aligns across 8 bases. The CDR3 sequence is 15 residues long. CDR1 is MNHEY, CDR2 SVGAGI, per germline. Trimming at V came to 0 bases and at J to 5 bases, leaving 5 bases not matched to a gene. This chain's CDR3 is CASSYSRTGLTEAFF. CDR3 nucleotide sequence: TGTGCCAGCAGTTACTCGAGGACAGGGTTAACTGAAGCTTTCTTT.